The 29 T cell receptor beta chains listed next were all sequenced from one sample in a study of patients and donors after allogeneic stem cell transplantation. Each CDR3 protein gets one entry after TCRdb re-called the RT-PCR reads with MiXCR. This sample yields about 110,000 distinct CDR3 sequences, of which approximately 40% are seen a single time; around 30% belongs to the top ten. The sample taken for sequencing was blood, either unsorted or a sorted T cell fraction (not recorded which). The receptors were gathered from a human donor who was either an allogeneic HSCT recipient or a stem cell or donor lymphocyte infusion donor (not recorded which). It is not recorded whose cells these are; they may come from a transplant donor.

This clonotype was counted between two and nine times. CDR3 sequence reads: CASSEDRSQAFF. The CDR3 nucleotides read TGTGCCAGCAGCGAGGACAGGTCGCAAGCTTTCTTT. This chain links TRBV11-2 with TRBJ1-1, with 7 bases lining up with TRBD1. V lost 5 bases to trimming and J lost 9 bases; unmatched junction nucleotides: 6. Germline lookup yields CDR1 SGHAT and CDR2 FQNNGV. This CDR3 comprises 12 residues. Full variable domain (missing parts from reference TRBV11-2 and TRBJ1-1): EAGVAQSPRYKIIEKRQSVAFWCNPISGHATLYWYQQILGQGPKLLIQFQNNGVVDDSQLPKDRFSAERLKGVDSTLKIQPAKLEDSAVYLCASSEDRSQAFFGQGTRLTVV.

CDR3 residues: CSARSQSYGYTF. The CDR3 bases are TGCAGTGCTAGATCTCAGAGCTATGGCTACACCTTC. This chain connects TRBV20-1 to TRBJ1-2; D unclear. CDR3 length equals 12 residues. With 2 bases removed from V and 4 bases from J, the gap between germline ends came to 8 bases. Germline V gene sequence: CDR1 DFQATT, CDR2 SNEGSKA (reference sequence).

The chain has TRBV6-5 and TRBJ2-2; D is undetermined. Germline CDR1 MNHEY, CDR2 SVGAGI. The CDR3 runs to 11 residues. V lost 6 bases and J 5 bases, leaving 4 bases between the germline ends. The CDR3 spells CASRTTGELFF. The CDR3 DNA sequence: TGTGCCAGCAGGACTACCGGGGAGCTGTTTTTT.

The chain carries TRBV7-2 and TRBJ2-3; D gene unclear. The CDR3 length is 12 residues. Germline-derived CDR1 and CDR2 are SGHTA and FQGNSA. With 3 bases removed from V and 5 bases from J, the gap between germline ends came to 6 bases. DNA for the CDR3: TGTGCCAGCAGCTTTACTGGAGATACGCAGTATTTT. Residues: CASSFTGDTQYF.

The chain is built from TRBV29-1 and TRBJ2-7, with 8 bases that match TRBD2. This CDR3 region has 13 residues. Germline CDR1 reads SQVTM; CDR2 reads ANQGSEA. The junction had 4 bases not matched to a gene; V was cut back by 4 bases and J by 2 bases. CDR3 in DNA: TGCAGCGTTGCATCGCGGGGGGCCTACGAGCAGTACTTC. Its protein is CSVASRGAYEQYF.

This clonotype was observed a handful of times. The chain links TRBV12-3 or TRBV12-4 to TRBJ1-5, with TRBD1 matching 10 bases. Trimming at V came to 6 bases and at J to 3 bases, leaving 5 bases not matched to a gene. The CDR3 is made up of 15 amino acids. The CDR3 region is CASRPTGGINQPQHF. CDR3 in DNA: TGTGCCAGCAGGCCGACAGGGGGCATCAATCAGCCCCAGCATTTT.

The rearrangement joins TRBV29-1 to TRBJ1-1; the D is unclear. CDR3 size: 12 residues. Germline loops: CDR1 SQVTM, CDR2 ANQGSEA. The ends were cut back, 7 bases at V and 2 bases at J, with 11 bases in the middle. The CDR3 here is CSGQRQNTEAFF. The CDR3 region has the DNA TGCAGCGGCCAAAGACAAAACACTGAAGCTTTCTTT.

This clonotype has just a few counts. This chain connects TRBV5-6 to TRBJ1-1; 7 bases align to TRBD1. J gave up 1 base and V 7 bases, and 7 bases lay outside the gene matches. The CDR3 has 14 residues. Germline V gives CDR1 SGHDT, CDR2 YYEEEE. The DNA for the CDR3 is TGTGCCAGCCGACAGGGCGGCAGGAACACTGAAGCTTTCTTT. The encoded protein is CASRQGGRNTEAFF.

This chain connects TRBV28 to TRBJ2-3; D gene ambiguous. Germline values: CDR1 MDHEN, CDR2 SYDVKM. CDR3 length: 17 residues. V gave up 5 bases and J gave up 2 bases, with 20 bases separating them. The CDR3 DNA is TGTGCCAGCAGTCCTAATGGTCAAATAAGATACACAGATACGCAGTATTTT. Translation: CASSPNGQIRYTDTQYF.

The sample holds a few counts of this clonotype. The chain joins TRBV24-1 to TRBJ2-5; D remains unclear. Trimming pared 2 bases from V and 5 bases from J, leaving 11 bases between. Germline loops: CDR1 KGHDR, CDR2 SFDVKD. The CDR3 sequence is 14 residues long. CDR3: CATSDSLGRETQYF. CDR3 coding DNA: TGTGCCACCAGTGATTCCCTAGGTCGTGAGACCCAGTACTTC.

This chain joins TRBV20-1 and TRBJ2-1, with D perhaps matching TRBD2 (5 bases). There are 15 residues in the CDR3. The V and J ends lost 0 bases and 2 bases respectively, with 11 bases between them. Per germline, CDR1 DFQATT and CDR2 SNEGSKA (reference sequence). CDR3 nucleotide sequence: TGCAGTGCTAGAGATTGGGAGATCCCCTACAATGAGCAGTTCTTC. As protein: CSARDWEIPYNEQFF.

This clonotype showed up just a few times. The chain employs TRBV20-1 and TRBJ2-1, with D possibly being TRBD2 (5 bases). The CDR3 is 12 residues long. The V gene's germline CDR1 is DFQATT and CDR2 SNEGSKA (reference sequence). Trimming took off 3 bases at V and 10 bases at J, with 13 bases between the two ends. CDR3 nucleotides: TGCAGTGCTAGCTTTCGGGGATGGGAGCAGTTCTTC. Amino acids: CSASFRGWEQFF.

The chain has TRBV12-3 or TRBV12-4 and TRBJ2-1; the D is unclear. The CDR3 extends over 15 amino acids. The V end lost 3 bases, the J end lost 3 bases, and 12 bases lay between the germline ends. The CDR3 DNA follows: TGTGCCAGCAGTTTTAGGGCCTTCGGCTACAATGAGCAGTTCTTC. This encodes CASSFRAFGYNEQFF.

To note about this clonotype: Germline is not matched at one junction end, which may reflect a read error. The DNA for the CDR3 is TGTGCCAGCTCCCCACGCCGACTTACAGGGGAGCTGTTTTTT. Translating it yields CASSPRRLTGELFF. The genes are TRBV18 and TRBJ2-2, with D hard to call. This CDR3 has 14 residues. CDR1 is KGHSH, CDR2 LQKENI, per germline. Drawing the rest from reference TRBV18 and TRBJ2-2, the complete variable domain is NAGVMQNPRHLVRRRGQEARLRCSPMKGHSHVYWYRQLPEEGLKFMVYLQKENIIDESGMPKERFSAEFPKEGPSILRIQQVVRGDSAAYFCASSPRRLTGELFFGEGSRLTVL.

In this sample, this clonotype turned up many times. CDR3 DNA sequence: TGCGCCAGCAGCTTGGTTTCTCCCCAGGAAAAACTGTTTTTT. Translating gives CASSLVSPQEKLFF. The chain couples TRBV5-1 to TRBJ1-4; no definite D call. This CDR3 is 14 amino acids long. V lost 0 bases, J lost 8 bases, and 11 bases lay in between. Germline loops: CDR1 SGHRS, CDR2 YFSETQ. The full variable domain, rest sourced from reference TRBV5-1 and TRBJ1-4, is KAGVTQTPRYLIKTRGQQVTLSCSPISGHRSVSWYQQTPGQGLQFLFEYFSETQRNKGNFPGRFSGRQFSNSRSEMNVSTLELGDSALYLCASSLVSPQEKLFFGSGTQLSVL.

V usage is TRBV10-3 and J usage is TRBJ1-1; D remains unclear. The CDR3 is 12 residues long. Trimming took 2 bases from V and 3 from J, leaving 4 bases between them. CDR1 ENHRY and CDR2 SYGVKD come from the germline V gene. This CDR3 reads CAISETHTEAFF. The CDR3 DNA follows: TGTGCCATCAGTGAGACGCACACTGAAGCTTTCTTT.

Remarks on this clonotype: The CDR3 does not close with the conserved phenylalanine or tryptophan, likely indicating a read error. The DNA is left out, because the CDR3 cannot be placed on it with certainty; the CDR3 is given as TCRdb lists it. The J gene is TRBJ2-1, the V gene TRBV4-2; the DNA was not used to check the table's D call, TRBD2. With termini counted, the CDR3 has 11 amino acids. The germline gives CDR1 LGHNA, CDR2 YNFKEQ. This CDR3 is CASSQEAREMV.

CDR3: CSALPSGPEGTQYF. The CDR3 DNA sequence: TGCAGTGCTTTACCTAGCGGGCCTGAGGGTACGCAGTATTTT. This rearrangement joins TRBV20-1 to TRBJ2-3; 8 bases are shared with TRBD2. The CDR3 runs to 14 residues. Trimming took 5 bases from V and 8 from J; bases not matched to a gene: 12. Germline V gives CDR1 DFQATT, CDR2 SNEGSKA (reference sequence).

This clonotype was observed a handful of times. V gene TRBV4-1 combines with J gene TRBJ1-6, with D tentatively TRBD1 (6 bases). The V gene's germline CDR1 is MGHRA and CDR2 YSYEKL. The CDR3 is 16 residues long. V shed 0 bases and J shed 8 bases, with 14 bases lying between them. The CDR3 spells CASSQDLSQGYSPLHF. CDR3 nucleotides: TGCGCCAGCAGCCAAGATCTTAGCCAGGGGTATTCACCCCTCCACTTT.

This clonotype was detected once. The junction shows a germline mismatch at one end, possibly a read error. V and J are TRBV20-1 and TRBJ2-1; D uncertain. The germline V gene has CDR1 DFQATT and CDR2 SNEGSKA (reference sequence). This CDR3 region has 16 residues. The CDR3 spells CSARDPPTPSHNEQFF. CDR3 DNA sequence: TGCAGTGCTAGAGACCCTCCCACTCCCTCCCACAATGAGCAGTTCTTC.

The CDR3 region has the DNA TGTGCCACCAGTGACCCTACTAGCGGGAGGGACAATGAGCAGTTCTTC. Translation gives CATSDPTSGRDNEQFF. The rearrangement uses TRBV24-1 and TRBJ2-1, with 13 bases identical to TRBD2. In germline, CDR1 is KGHDR, CDR2 SFDVKD. The CDR3 loop spans 16 amino acids. V lost 4 bases to trimming and J lost 5 bases; unmatched junction nucleotides: 4.

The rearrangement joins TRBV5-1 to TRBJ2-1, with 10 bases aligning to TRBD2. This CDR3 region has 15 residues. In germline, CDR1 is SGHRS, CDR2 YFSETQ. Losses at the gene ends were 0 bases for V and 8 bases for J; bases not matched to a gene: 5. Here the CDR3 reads CASSLAVAGGDEQFF. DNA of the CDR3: TGCGCCAGCAGCTTGGCCGTAGCGGGGGGCGATGAGCAGTTCTTC.

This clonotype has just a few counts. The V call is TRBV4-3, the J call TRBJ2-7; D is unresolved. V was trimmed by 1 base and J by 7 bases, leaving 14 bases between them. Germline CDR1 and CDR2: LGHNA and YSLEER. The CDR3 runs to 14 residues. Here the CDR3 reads CASSQVQDSGEQYF. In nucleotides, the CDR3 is TGCGCCAGCAGCCAAGTCCAAGACTCCGGTGAGCAGTACTTC.

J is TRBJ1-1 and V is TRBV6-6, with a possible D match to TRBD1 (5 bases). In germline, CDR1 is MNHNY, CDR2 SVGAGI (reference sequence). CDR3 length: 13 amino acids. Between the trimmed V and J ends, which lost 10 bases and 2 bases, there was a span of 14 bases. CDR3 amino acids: CATQDGGNTEAFF. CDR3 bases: TGTGCCACCCAGGACGGGGGAAACACTGAAGCTTTCTTT.

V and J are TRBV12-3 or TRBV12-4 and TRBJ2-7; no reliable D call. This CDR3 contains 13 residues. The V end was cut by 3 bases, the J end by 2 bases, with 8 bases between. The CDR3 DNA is TGTGCCAGCAGTTTCGACGGCACCTACGAGCAGTACTTC. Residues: CASSFDGTYEQYF.

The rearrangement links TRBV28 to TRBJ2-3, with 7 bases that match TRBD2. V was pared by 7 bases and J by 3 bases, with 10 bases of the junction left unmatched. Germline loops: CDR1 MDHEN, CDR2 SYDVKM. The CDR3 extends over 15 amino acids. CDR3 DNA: TGTGCCAGCACCTGGGAGGGATTGGTGACAGATACGCAGTATTTT. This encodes CASTWEGLVTDTQYF.

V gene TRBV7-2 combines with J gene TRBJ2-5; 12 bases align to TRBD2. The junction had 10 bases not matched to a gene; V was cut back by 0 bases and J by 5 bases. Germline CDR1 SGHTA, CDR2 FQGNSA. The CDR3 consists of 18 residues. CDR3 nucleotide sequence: TGTGCCAGCAGCTTAGCCCTCAGACTAGCGGGAGCGTATGAGACCCAGTACTTC. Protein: CASSLALRLAGAYETQYF.

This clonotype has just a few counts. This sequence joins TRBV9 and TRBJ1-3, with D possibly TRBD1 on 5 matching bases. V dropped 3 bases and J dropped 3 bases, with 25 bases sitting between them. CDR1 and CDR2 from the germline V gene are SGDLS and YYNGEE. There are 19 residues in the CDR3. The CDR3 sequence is CASSAKPGEPAGRGNTIYF. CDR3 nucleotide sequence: TGTGCCAGCAGCGCCAAACCCGGAGAACCCGCAGGGCGTGGAAACACCATATATTTT.

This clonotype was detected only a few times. The CDR3 here is CASSVIPRALNTGELFF. The DNA of the CDR3 is TGTGCCAGCAGCGTAATCCCTAGGGCTCTGAACACCGGGGAGCTGTTTTTT. The rearrangement uses TRBV9 and TRBJ2-2, with D unresolved. The CDR3 runs to 17 residues. Trimming took 1 base from V and 1 from J, leaving 14 bases between them. CDR1 is SGDLS, CDR2 YYNGEE, per germline.